Each of the 14 T cell receptor beta chains below was sequenced from the same sample in a study of blood T cell repertoires in COVID-19 (dated by TCRdb to the early 2020s). Libraries were prepared through the immunoSEQ multiplex PCR assay. TCRdb limited this immuneACCESS table to in-frame rearrangements with V and J called. A share of clones is missing; checked studies link under half to unresolved V genes, and the rest is unexplained. This sample comprises 200,000 to 250,000 clones, around nine tenths of them detected only once. Approximately 12% of the sample rests with the top ten. The sequenced material came from peripheral blood. These receptors were obtained from a woman aged 18-35 years who had recovered from COVID-19.

This chain links TRBV7-9 with TRBJ2-1; 11 bases match TRBD2. The CDR3 contains 17 residues. The J segment lost 3 bases and the V segment lost 5 bases, leaving 9 bases of the junction unmatched. Germline lookup yields CDR1 SEHNR and CDR2 FQNEAQ (reference sequence). The CDR3 coding sequence is TGTGCCAGCAGCCCAACTACTAGCGGGAGAATCTACAATGAGCAGTTCTTC. This codes for CASSPTTSGRIYNEQFF.

The rearrangement joins TRBV15 to TRBJ2-3; TRBD2 aligns across 8 bases. The CDR3 is 15 residues long. Germline CDR1 reads LNHNV; CDR2 reads YYDKDF (reference sequence). With 1 base clipped from V and 5 bases from J, the junction kept 5 bases outside the gene matches. CDR3 nucleotides: TGTGCCACCAGCAGAGCACTAGCGGAATTAGATACGCAGTATTTT. It translates to CATSRALAELDTQYF.

For the CDR3, the DNA is TGTGCCACCTCGGGACACCCCTACGAGCAGTACTTC. Its translation: CATSGHPYEQYF. The chain uses TRBV18 and TRBJ2-7; a possible D gene is TRBD1 (6 bases). Germline V lookup: CDR1 KGHSH, CDR2 LQKENI. V was trimmed by 10 bases and J by 2 bases, leaving 12 bases between them. The CDR3 runs to 12 residues.

The chain employs TRBV4-1 and TRBJ2-3; TRBD2 matches at 9 bases. The junction had 5 bases not matched to a gene; V was cut back by 0 bases and J by 4 bases. This CDR3 has 16 amino acids. CDR1 is MGHRA and CDR2 is YSYEKL in the germline V gene. CDR3 amino acids: CASSQERGGFPDTQYF. The CDR3 DNA reads as TGCGCCAGCAGCCAAGAGCGGGGGGGTTTCCCAGATACGCAGTATTTT.

The chain carries TRBV7-9 and TRBJ2-1, with TRBD1 matching 7 bases. Per the germline V gene, CDR1 is SEHNR and CDR2 is FQNEAQ (reference sequence). CDR3 length: 16 residues. V was pared by 5 bases and J by 2 bases, with 9 bases of the junction left unmatched. CDR3 sequence: CASSTSDRATYNEQFF. For the CDR3, the DNA is TGTGCCAGCAGCACGTCCGACAGGGCTACCTACAATGAGCAGTTCTTC.

The rearrangement uses TRBV7-3 and TRBJ2-1; perhaps TRBD2 as D (5 bases). Trimming shortened V by 1 base and J by 2 bases, and 15 bases separated the two germline ends. There are 17 residues in the CDR3. The germline V gene encodes CDR1 SGHTA and CDR2 FQGTGA. The CDR3 nucleotides read TGTGCCAGCAGCTTAAATATTGCGGGCGAACCCTACAATGAGCAGTTCTTC. The encoded protein is CASSLNIAGEPYNEQFF. The variable domain in full, with the rest retrieved from reference TRBV7-3 and TRBJ2-1, is GAGVSQTPSNKVTEKGKYVELRCDPISGHTALYWYRQSLGQGPEFLIYFQGTGAADDSGLPNDRFFAVRPEGSVSTLKIQRTERGDSAVYLCASSLNIAGEPYNEQFFGPGTRLTVL.

V usage is TRBV27 and J usage is TRBJ1-5, with TRBD1 as a possible D gene (5 bases). CDR1 and CDR2 from the germline V gene are MNHEY and SMNVEV (reference sequence). The CDR3 totals 17 residues. V lost 2 bases to trimming and J lost 0 bases, with 14 bases between them. CDR3 bases: TGTGCCAGCAGTTTAAAGGGGCCGACCTATAGCAATCAGCCCCAGCATTTT. Translated, it gives CASSLKGPTYSNQPQHF.

This clone showed up many times. V usage is TRBV4-3 and J usage is TRBJ1-6; TRBD1 might be the D (5 bases). Germline assignment: CDR1 LGHNA and CDR2 YSLEER. This CDR3 spans 16 amino acids. Trimming took 0 bases from V and 8 from J, leaving 14 bases between them. The CDR3 region has the DNA TGCGCCAGCAGCCAAGAATCCGGGCAGGGTTATTCACCCCTCCACTTT. As protein: CASSQESGQGYSPLHF.

V is TRBV12-3 or TRBV12-4 and J is TRBJ1-1, with D maybe TRBD1 (5 bases). This CDR3 is 13 amino acids long. The V end was cut by 8 bases, the J end by 2 bases, with 12 bases between. The CDR3 region has the DNA TGTGCCAGCGGGTTGGGGGGTAACACTGAAGCTTTCTTT. Its translation is CASGLGGNTEAFF.

The chain recombines TRBV6-5 with TRBJ2-3, with a possible D match to TRBD2 (5 bases). This CDR3 contains 15 residues. The germline gives CDR1 MNHEY, CDR2 SVGAGI. V lost 6 bases to trimming and J lost 2 bases, with 15 bases between them. The CDR3 nucleotides are TGTGCCAGCAGCCGTAGCGTAACCACCACAGATACGCAGTATTTT. Protein: CASSRSVTTTDTQYF.

V gene TRBV7-3 combines with J gene TRBJ2-1; 7 bases line up with TRBD2. Germline lookup yields CDR1 SGHTA and CDR2 FQGTGA. The V gene end was trimmed by 5 bases and the J gene end by 2 bases; junction bases not matched to a gene: 3. This CDR3 region has 14 residues. The CDR3 loop reads CASSGRGPYNEQFF. CDR3 bases: TGTGCCAGCAGCGGGAGGGGCCCCTACAATGAGCAGTTCTTC.

This chain uses TRBV5-1 with TRBJ1-6; TRBD1 aligns across 9 bases. Germline V lookup: CDR1 SGHRS, CDR2 YFSETQ. The CDR3 contains 15 residues. Trimming took 1 base from V and 7 from J; bases not matched to a gene: 3. The CDR3 nucleotides read TGCGCCAGCAGCTTGATGGACAGGGGCAATTCACCCCTCCACTTT. It yields the protein CASSLMDRGNSPLHF.

The V call is TRBV9, the J call TRBJ2-1; TRBD1 aligns across 9 bases. CDR1 is SGDLS and CDR2 is YYNGEE in the germline V gene. With V trimmed by 0 bases and J by 8 bases, 6 bases remained unmatched. There are 15 residues in the CDR3. This CDR3 is CASSVVGTGSDEQFF. In DNA, the CDR3 is TGTGCCAGCAGCGTAGTAGGGACAGGGAGTGATGAGCAGTTCTTC.

The CDR3 reads CASNPPDGKSTDTQYF. Written as DNA, the CDR3 is TGTGCCAGCAATCCCCCGGACGGGAAAAGCACAGATACGCAGTATTTT. The V call is TRBV7-9, the J call TRBJ2-3, with D perhaps TRBD2 (5 bases). Germline V gives CDR1 SEHNR, CDR2 FQNEAQ (reference sequence). The CDR3 covers 16 residues. V lost 7 bases, J lost 0 bases, and 17 bases lay in between.